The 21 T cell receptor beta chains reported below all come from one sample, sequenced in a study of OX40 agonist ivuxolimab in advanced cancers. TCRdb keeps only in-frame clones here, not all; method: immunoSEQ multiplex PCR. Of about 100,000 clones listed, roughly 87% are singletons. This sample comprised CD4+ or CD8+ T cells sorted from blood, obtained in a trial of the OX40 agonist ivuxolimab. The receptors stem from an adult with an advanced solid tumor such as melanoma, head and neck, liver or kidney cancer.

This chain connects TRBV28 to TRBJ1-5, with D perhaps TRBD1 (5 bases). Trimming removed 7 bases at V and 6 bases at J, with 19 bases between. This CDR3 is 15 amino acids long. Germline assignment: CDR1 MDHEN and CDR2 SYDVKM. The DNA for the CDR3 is TGTGCCAGCACCGCAATGGGGGGGTCTGGTCAGCCCCAGCATTTT. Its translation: CASTAMGGSGQPQHF.

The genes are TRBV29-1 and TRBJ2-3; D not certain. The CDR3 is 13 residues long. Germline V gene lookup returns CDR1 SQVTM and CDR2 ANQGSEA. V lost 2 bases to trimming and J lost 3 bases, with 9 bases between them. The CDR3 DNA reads TGCAGCGTTGAACTAGTAGGGACAGATACGCAGTATTTT. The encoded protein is CSVELVGTDTQYF.

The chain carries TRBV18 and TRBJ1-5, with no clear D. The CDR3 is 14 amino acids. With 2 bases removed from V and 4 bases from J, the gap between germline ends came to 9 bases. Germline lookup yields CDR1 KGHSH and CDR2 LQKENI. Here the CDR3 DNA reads TGTGCCAGCTCACCAATACAGATAAATCAGCCCCAGCATTTT. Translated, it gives CASSPIQINQPQHF. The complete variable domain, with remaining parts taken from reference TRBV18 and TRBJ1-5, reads NAGVMQNPRHLVRRRGQEARLRCSPMKGHSHVYWYRQLPEEGLKFMVYLQKENIIDESGMPKERFSAEFPKEGPSILRIQQVVRGDSAAYFCASSPIQINQPQHFGDGTRLSIL.

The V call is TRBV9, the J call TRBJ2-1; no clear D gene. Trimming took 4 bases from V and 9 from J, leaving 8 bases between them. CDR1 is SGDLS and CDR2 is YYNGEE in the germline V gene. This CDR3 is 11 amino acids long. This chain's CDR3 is CASSLDGEQFF. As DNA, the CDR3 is TGTGCCAGCAGCCTTGACGGTGAGCAGTTCTTC.

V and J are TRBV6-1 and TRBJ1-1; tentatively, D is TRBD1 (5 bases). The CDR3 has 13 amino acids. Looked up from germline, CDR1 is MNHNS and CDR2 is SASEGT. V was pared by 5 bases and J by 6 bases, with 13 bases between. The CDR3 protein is CASSRSQGPEAFF. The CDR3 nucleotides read TGTGCCAGCAGTAGGAGTCAGGGTCCTGAAGCTTTCTTT.

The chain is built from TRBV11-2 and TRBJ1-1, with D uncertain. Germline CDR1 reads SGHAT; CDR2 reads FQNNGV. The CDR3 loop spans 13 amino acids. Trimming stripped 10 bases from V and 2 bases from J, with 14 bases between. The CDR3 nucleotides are TGTGCCACCTCATCCGGGAGAAACACTGAAGCTTTCTTT. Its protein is CATSSGRNTEAFF. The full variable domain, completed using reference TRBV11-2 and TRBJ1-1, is EAGVAQSPRYKIIEKRQSVAFWCNPISGHATLYWYQQILGQGPKLLIQFQNNGVVDDSQLPKDRFSAERLKGVDSTLKIQPAKLEDSAVYLCATSSGRNTEAFFGQGTRLTVV.

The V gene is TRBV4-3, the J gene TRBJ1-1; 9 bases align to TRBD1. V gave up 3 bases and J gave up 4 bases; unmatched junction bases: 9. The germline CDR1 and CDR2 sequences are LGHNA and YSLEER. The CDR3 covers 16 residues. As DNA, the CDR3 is TGCGCCAGCAGCCAGGCCACAGGGGGCGGGATCACTGAAGCTTTCTTT. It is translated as CASSQATGGGITEAFF.

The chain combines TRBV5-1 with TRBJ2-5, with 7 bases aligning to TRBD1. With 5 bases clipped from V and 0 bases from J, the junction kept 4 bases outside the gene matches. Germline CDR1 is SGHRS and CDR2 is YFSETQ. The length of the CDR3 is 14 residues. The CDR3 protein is CASRGQTNQETQYF. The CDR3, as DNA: TGCGCCAGCAGGGGACAGACGAACCAAGAGACCCAGTACTTC.

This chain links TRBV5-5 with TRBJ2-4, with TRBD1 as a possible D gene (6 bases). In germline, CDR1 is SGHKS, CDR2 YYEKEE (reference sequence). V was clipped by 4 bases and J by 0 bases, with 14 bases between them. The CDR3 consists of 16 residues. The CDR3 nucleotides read TGTGCCAGCAGCCTACGGACAGACCTAGCCAAAAACATTCAGTACTTC. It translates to CASSLRTDLAKNIQYF.

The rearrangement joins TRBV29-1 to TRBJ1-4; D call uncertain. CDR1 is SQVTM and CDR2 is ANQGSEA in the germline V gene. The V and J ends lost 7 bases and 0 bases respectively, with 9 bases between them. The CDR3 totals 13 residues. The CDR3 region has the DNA TGCAGCGCCCGGGCTGCAACTAATGAAAAACTGTTTTTT. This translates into CSARAATNEKLFF.

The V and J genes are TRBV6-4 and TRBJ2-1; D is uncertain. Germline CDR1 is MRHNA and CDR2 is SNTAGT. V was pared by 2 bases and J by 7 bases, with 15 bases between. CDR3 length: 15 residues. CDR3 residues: CASSDLPAVANEQFF. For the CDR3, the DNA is TGTGCCAGCAGTGACCTTCCAGCAGTTGCGAATGAGCAGTTCTTC.

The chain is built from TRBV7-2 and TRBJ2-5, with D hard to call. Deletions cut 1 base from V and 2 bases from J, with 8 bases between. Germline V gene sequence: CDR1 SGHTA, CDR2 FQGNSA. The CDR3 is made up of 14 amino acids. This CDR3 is CASSLESRQETQYF. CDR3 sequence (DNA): TGTGCCAGCAGCTTAGAGTCTCGTCAAGAGACCCAGTACTTC. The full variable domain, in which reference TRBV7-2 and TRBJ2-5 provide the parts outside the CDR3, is GAGVSQSPSNKVTEKGKDVELRCDPISGHTALYWYRQSLGQGLEFLIYFQGNSAPDKSGLPSDRFSAERTGGSVSTLTIQRTQQEDSAVYLCASSLESRQETQYFGPGTRLLVL.

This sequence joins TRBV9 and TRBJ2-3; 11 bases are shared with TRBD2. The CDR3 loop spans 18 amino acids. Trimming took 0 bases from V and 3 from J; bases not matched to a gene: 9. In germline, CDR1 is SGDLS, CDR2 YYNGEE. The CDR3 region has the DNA TGTGCCAGCAGCGTAGGCCTCCTAGCGGGAGGTGGGACAGATACGCAGTATTTT. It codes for CASSVGLLAGGGTDTQYF.

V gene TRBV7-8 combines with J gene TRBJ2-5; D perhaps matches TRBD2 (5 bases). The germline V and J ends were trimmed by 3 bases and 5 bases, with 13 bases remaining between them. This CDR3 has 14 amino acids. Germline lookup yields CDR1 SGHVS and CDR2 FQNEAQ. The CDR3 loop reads CASSLRRSGETQYF. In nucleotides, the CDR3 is TGTGCCAGCAGCTTGCGGAGGTCGGGGGAGACCCAGTACTTC.

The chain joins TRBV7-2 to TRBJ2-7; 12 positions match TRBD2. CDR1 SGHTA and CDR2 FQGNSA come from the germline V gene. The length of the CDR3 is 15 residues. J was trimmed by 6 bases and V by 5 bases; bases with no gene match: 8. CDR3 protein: CASSLLAGGLGEQYF. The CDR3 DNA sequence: TGTGCCAGCAGCCTCCTAGCGGGAGGGCTTGGCGAGCAGTACTTC.

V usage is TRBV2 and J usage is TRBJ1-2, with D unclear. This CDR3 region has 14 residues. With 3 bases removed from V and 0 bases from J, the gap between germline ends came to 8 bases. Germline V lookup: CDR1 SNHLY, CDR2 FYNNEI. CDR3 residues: CASSDPRANYGYTF. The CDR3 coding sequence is TGTGCCAGCAGTGATCCCCGAGCTAACTATGGCTACACCTTC.

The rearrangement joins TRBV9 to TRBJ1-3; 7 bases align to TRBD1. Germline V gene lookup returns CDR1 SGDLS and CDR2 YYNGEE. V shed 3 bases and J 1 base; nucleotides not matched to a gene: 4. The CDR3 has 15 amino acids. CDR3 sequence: CASSGADRSGNTIYF. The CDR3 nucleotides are TGTGCCAGCAGCGGGGCGGACAGGTCTGGAAACACCATATATTTT.

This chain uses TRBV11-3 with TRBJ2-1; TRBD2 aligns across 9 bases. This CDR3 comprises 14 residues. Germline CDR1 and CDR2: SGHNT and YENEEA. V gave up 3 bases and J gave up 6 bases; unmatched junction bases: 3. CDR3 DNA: TGTGCCAGCAGCTTGGCGGGAGGGGCCAATGAGCAGTTCTTC. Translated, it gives CASSLAGGANEQFF.

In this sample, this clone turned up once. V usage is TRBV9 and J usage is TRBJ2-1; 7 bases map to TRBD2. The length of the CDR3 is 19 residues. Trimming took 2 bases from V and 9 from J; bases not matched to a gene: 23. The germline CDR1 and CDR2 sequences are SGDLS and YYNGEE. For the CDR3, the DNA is TGTGCCAGCAGCGTGGATAATCCCCGTGGGGCGGGAGTCTCGGGTGAGCAGTTCTTC. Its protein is CASSVDNPRGAGVSGEQFF.

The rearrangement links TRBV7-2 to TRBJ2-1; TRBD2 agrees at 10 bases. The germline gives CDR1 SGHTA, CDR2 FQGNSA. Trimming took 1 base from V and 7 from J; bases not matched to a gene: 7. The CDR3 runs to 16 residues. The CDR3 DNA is TGTGCCAGCAGCTTAGAATGGACTAGCGGCCTAAATGAGCAGTTCTTC. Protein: CASSLEWTSGLNEQFF.

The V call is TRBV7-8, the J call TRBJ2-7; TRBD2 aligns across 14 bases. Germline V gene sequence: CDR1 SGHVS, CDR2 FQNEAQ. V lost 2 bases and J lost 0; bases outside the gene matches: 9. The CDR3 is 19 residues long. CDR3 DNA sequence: TGTGCCAGCAGCTTACGAAGGACTAGCGGGAGGTTGAGCTCCTACGAGCAGTACTTC. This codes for CASSLRRTSGRLSSYEQYF.